This T cell receptor beta chain was captured by sequencing in a study of CD8 T cells in ankylosing spondylitis. This clonotype was seen a handful of times. V gave up 3 bases and J gave up 4 bases; unmatched junction bases: 16. CDR1 is SGHRS and CDR2 is YFSETQ in the germline V gene. This CDR3 region has 18 residues. MiXCR, applied by TCRdb to the 5' RACE reads, yields one record per CDR3 protein. The sample has under 400,000 distinct CDR3 sequences; around 10% are singletons. The sequenced sample was blood, either unsorted or a sorted T cell fraction (not recorded which). This receptor was taken from a female donor with ankylosing spondylitis or in good health (not recorded which). This chain connects TRBV5-1 to TRBJ2-1; 7 positions match TRBD2. The CDR3 bases are TGCGCCAGCAGCTGGATCCCGAATGGGGGGGGGAGGTACAATGAGCAGTTCTTC. Translating it yields CASSWIPNGGGRYNEQFF.